These T cell receptor beta chains were read from a single sample in a study of blood T cell repertoires in COVID-19. The repertoire was sequenced with immunoSEQ multiplex PCR; TCRdb's copy has only in-frame clones and lacks some. The sample shows 260,000 or so clones, approximately 90% of them seen only once. Input material: PBMCs or T cells enriched from blood (not recorded which). The receptors were sampled from a woman aged 40-49 years with acute COVID-19. CDR3s include the opening cysteine and the closing phenylalanine or tryptophan. The order of the fields is D gene, V gene, clone size, J gene, CDR3 DNA, CDR3 protein. The D gene is left open where the match is weak. Size tells how often a clone was seen (once, few, many) or the class of an expanded clone, and some rows leave it out.

>TRBD1|TRBV24-1|NA|TRBJ1-1
TGTGCCACCAGTGAGGGTGGACAGGGGCCTGGGAACACTGAAGCTTTCTTT
CATSEGGQGPGNTEAFF
>TRBD2|TRBV28|NA|TRBJ2-5
TGTGCCAGCAGGACGAGTAGCGGGAGGGACCAAGAGACCCAGTACTTC
CASRTSSGRDQETQYF
>TRBD2|TRBV19|NA|TRBJ2-1
TGTGCCAGTAGTACTGGGACTAGCGGGAGGAAAGAGCAGTTCTTC
CASSTGTSGRKEQFF
>TRBD1|TRBV11-2|NA|TRBJ2-1
TGTGCCAGCAGCTCTCACAGGGGGAAGGAAAATGAGCAGTTCTTC
CASSSHRGKENEQFF
>NA|TRBV14|NA|TRBJ2-3
TGTGCCAGCAGCCAAGATCCGGGTTTGGTTTGGTTGGGCACAGATACGCAGTATTTT
CASSQDPGLVWLGTDTQYF
>TRBD1|TRBV30|NA|TRBJ1-6
TGTGCCTGGACGATAGGGACAGGCGTGTCACCCCTCCACTTT
CAWTIGTGVSPLHF
>NA|TRBV12-3/TRBV12-4|few|TRBJ1-6
TGTGCCAGCAGAGAACAGGGTAATTCACCCCTCCACTTT
CASREQGNSPLHF
>NA|TRBV7-6|NA|TRBJ1-1
TGTGCCAGCAGCCTCAGGGAAAACACTGAAGCTTTCTTT
CASSLRENTEAFF
>NA|TRBV12-3/TRBV12-4|NA|TRBJ1-2
TGTGCCAGCAGCCTTGGGCAGGGCCATGGCTACACCTTC
CASSLGQGHGYTF
>TRBD1|TRBV28|NA|TRBJ2-7
TGTGCCAGCCGCCTCGGCAGGGGGTACGAGCAGTACTTC
CASRLGRGYEQYF
>NA|TRBV30|NA|TRBJ2-1
TGTGCCGGGGTAGCAGGGTCCGCTTACAATGAGCAGTTCTTC
CAGVAGSAYNEQFF
>NA|TRBV6-5|NA|TRBJ1-4
TGTGCCAGCAGTTACTCACAGCTTCTAAATGAAAAACTGTTTTTT
CASSYSQLLNEKLFF
>TRBD2|TRBV10-3|NA|TRBJ2-1
TGTGCCATCAGTGAGTCGGGACTAGCGGGAGGGCCGACGGATGAGCAGTTCTTC
CAISESGLAGGPTDEQFF
>NA|TRBV7-8|NA|TRBJ1-1
TGTGCCAGCAGCTTTGGCGGGGGGAACACTGAAGCTTTCTTT
CASSFGGGNTEAFF
>NA|TRBV2|NA|TRBJ2-7
TGTGCCAGCAGTGAAATGTCAGGGTACTACGAGCAGTACTTC
CASSEMSGYYEQYF
>TRBD1|TRBV5-1|NA|TRBJ2-3
TGCGCCAGCAGTGTGGACAGGGCGGTAGATACGCAGTATTTT
CASSVDRAVDTQYF
>NA|TRBV1|NA|TRBJ2-1
TGCACCAGCAGCCCCCGGGACAGGGCCTACAATGAGCAGTTCTTC
CTSSPRDRAYNEQFF
>NA|TRBV7-2|NA|TRBJ1-3
TGTGCCAGCAGCCCGATACAGGCCTACTCTGGAAACACCATATATTTT
CASSPIQAYSGNTIYF
>NA|TRBV7-2|NA|TRBJ2-7
TGTGCCAGCAGCTTTAGCTACGACTCCTACGAGCAGTACTTC
CASSFSYDSYEQYF
>TRBD2|TRBV5-1|NA|TRBJ2-1
TGCGCCAGCAGCCAGGTGGGCGGGAGTGGATACAATGAGCAGTTCTTC
CASSQVGGSGYNEQFF
>NA|TRBV12-3/TRBV12-4|NA|TRBJ1-2
TGTGCCAGCAGTTGGCCCGGGACTGTCGGCTACACCTTC
CASSWPGTVGYTF
>NA|TRBV6-2/TRBV6-3|NA|TRBJ2-1
TGTGCCAGCAGTCTCCAGGATTACAATGAGCAGTTCTTC
CASSLQDYNEQFF
>NA|TRBV6-5|NA|TRBJ1-1
TGTGCCAGCATTCAGAACGGGTTTTTGAACACTGAAGCTTTCTTT
CASIQNGFLNTEAFF
>NA|TRBV11-3|NA|TRBJ1-1
TGTGCCAGCAGCTCTAGTCTTGAAGCTTTCTTT
CASSSSLEAFF
>NA|TRBV10-1|NA|TRBJ2-2
TGCGCCAGCAGCCCCGACAGGGGAGGGAGGCGGGAGCTGTTTTTT
CASSPDRGGRRELFF
>NA|TRBV28|NA|TRBJ1-6
TGTGCCAGCACCGACCCTCGGGAGGGTGGGAATAATTCACCCCTCCACTTT
CASTDPREGGNNSPLHF
>NA|TRBV4-1|NA|TRBJ2-1
TGCGCCAGCAGCAGGGGTTTCGGGCGGCAAGCCAACAATGAGCAGTTCTTC
CASSRGFGRQANNEQFF
>NA|TRBV19|once|TRBJ2-7
TGTGCCATCGGCCGGGGCGGGACCTACGAGCAGTACTTC
CAIGRGGTYEQYF
>NA|TRBV7-9|NA|TRBJ2-7
TGTGCCAGCAGCTCCCTAATCGGCGGTGAGGAGCAGTACTTC
CASSSLIGGEEQYF
>TRBD1|TRBV19|NA|TRBJ1-5
TGTGCCAGTAGTATAGATCCCTGGACAGGGTATGGTCAGCCCCAGCATTTT
CASSIDPWTGYGQPQHF
>NA|TRBV28|NA|TRBJ1-5
TGTGCCAGCACCAAGGACCAGGACTTTTATCAGCCCCAGCATTTT
CASTKDQDFYQPQHF
>TRBD2|TRBV7-8|NA|TRBJ2-2
TGTGCCAGCAGCGTAAGACGGCTAGCGGGAGGGTTGAACACCGGGGAGCTGTTTTTT
CASSVRRLAGGLNTGELFF
>NA|TRBV11-2|NA|TRBJ2-4
TGTGCCAGCAGCTTCGCAGGGTTGGGAAACATTCAGTACTTC
CASSFAGLGNIQYF
>NA|TRBV28|NA|TRBJ2-5
TGTGCCAGCAGGAAGGCGGACAGATTAGAGACCCAGTACTTC
CASRKADRLETQYF
>TRBD1|TRBV5-4|NA|TRBJ2-5
TGTGCCAGCAGCGTCACCGGGACAGGGGTGGAGACCCAGTACTTC
CASSVTGTGVETQYF
>NA|TRBV10-3|NA|TRBJ2-3
TGTGCCATCGGGTTTCAGGCTAGCACAGATACGCAGTATTTT
CAIGFQASTDTQYF
>NA|TRBV7-8|NA|TRBJ1-4
TGTGCCAGCAGCTTGACAAGTTCTAATGAAAAACTGTTTTTT
CASSLTSSNEKLFF
>TRBD2|TRBV3-1/TRBV3-2|NA|TRBJ2-1
TGTGCCAGCAGCCAAGGCTCAAGCTGGGGACTAGCGGGAGCTTATGAGCAGTTCTTC
CASSQGSSWGLAGAYEQFF
>TRBD1|TRBV7-9|NA|TRBJ1-2
TGTGCCAGCAGCCAAGGACAGGATTTAGGATATGGCTACACCTTC
CASSQGQDLGYGYTF
>TRBD2|TRBV6-6|once|TRBJ2-7
TGTGCCAGCAGTTCGCGCGGACTAGCGGAGAACGAGCAGTACTTC
CASSSRGLAENEQYF
>NA|TRBV9|NA|TRBJ1-5
TGTGCCAGCAGCGTTCCCAGGGGTGACCAGCCCCAGCATTTT
CASSVPRGDQPQHF
>TRBD1|TRBV7-9|NA|TRBJ2-1
TGTGCCAGCAGCTTGGGACAGGAGACCTACAATGAGCAGTTCTTC
CASSLGQETYNEQFF
>NA|TRBV5-1|few|TRBJ2-4
TGCGCCAGCAGCGTGGGACTCCACGAGAACATTCAGTACTTC
CASSVGLHENIQYF
>NA|TRBV3-1/TRBV3-2|NA|TRBJ2-7
TGTGCCAGCAGCAGCAGGGGTGGCGAGCAGTACTTC
CASSSRGGEQYF
>NA|TRBV11-2|few|TRBJ2-7
TGTGCCAGCAGCCCCGGATACGGGTCACCCTCCTACGAGCAGTACTTC
CASSPGYGSPSYEQYF
>NA|TRBV6-5|once|TRBJ2-7
TGTGCCAGCATGGGACACGGGCCCCGCTCCTACGAGCAGTACTTC
CASMGHGPRSYEQYF
>TRBD1|TRBV5-1|NA|TRBJ1-1
TGCGCCAGCAGCCTGCCTGCGACAGGGGGCTTATCCACTGAAGCTTTCTTT
CASSLPATGGLSTEAFF
>TRBD1|TRBV9|NA|TRBJ2-7
TGTGCCAGCAGCCAGGGACAGAAATTAGTCTACGAGCAGTACTTC
CASSQGQKLVYEQYF
>NA|TRBV9|NA|TRBJ1-1
TGTGCCAGCAGCGTAGGAGCGATGAACACTGAAGCTTTCTTT
CASSVGAMNTEAFF
>NA|TRBV7-8|few|TRBJ2-2
TGTGCCAGCAGCTTATATAGATTTACCAACGGGGAGCTGTTTTTT
CASSLYRFTNGELFF
>TRBD1|TRBV19|NA|TRBJ1-1
TGTGCCAGTAGGGGACAGATGAACACTGAAGCTTTCTTT
CASRGQMNTEAFF
>TRBD2|TRBV2|NA|TRBJ2-1
TGTGCCAGCACCCCCCCGGTAGCGGGATACTACAATGAGCAGTTCTTC
CASTPPVAGYYNEQFF
>TRBD2|TRBV5-4|NA|TRBJ2-3
TGTGCCAGCAGCCAAACTAGCGGGAGTTCAGATACGCAGTATTTT
CASSQTSGSSDTQYF
>NA|TRBV19|NA|TRBJ2-5
TGTGCCAGTAGTACTCGACAGGACATAGAGACCCAGTACTTC
CASSTRQDIETQYF
>TRBD2|TRBV27|NA|TRBJ2-2
TGTGCCAGCAGCCTTAGGACTAGCGGGAGTACCGGGGAGCTGTTTTTT
CASSLRTSGSTGELFF
>NA|TRBV5-6|once|TRBJ1-5
TGTGCCAGCAGCACCTTAGGGGGCAATCAGCCCCAGCATTTT
CASSTLGGNQPQHF
>NA|TRBV7-2|few|TRBJ2-5
TGTGCCAGCAGCCCTAACAGGGACCAAGAGACCCAGTACTTC
CASSPNRDQETQYF
>NA|TRBV7-3|NA|TRBJ1-2
TGTGCCAGCAGCTTATGGTCCCGGGAGTGGGACGGCTACACCTTC
CASSLWSREWDGYTF
>NA|TRBV15|NA|TRBJ2-5
TGTGCCACCAGCGCTATAGGACACATCCAAGAGACCCAGTACTTC
CATSAIGHIQETQYF
>NA|TRBV18|NA|TRBJ1-4
TGTGCCAGCTCACCCAAAACAGGGCACAGGCTGTTTTTT
CASSPKTGHRLFF